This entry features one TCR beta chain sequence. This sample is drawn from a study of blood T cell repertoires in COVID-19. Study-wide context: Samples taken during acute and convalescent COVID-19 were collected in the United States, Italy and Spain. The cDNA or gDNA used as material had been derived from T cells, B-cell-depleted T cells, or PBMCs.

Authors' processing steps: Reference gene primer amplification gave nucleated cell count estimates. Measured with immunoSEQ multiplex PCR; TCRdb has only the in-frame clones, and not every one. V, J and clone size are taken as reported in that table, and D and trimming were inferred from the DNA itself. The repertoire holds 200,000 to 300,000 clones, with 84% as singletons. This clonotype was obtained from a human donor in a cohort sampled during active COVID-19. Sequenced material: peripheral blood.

The DNA of the CDR3 is TGTGCCAGCAGCCCGGGCGGGACGGCTGCTCGAGGAAACACCATATATTTT. Its protein is CASSPGGTAARGNTIYF. This chain links TRBV9 with TRBJ1-3, with D perhaps matching TRBD1 (5 bases). V dropped 4 bases and J dropped 4 bases, with 21 bases sitting between them. The CDR3 is 17 amino acids. Germline lookup yields CDR1 SGDLS and CDR2 YYNGEE.